Listed below are T cell receptor beta chains from one sample, sequenced in a study of T cell repertoires in cytomegalovirus infection. Each CDR3 protein is one row after TCRdb ran MiXCR on the reads. The sample lists 510,000 or so distinct CDR3 sequences, about 30% seen once, with about 13% in the top ten. Sequenced: PBMCs. Receptors originate from a human donor in good health (CMV status not recorded). Some clones in this sample may be carry-over from other donors' samples. CDR3s include the opening cysteine and the closing phenylalanine or tryptophan. The D gene is left open where the match is weak. Clone sizes are given selectively: once, few, many, or a class where the clone is expanded.

abundance,v_gene,j_gene,d_gene,CDR3aa,CDR3nt
-,TRBV6-2/TRBV6-3,TRBJ2-5,-,CASINSVGHLTQETQYF,TGTGCCAGCATTAACTCAGTTGGCCACCTGACGCAAGAGACCCAGTACTTC
-,TRBV7-2,TRBJ1-2,TRBD1,CASSPRDSFNYGYTF,TGTGCCAGCAGCCCTAGGGACAGTTTTAACTATGGCTACACCTTC
-,TRBV12-3/TRBV12-4,TRBJ2-5,TRBD2,CASSPSGGYETQYF,TGTGCCAGCAGTCCTAGCGGAGGGTACGAGACCCAGTACTTC
-,TRBV28,TRBJ2-1,-,CASSPRGGQFF,TGTGCCAGCAGTCCCCGTGGTGGGCAGTTCTTC
-,TRBV20-1,TRBJ2-7,-,CSARRTPYEQYF,TGCAGTGCTAGGCGGACCCCCTACGAGCAGTACTTC
-,TRBV6-2/TRBV6-3,TRBJ1-4,-,CASSGQPATNEKLFF,TGTGCCAGCAGCGGACAGCCTGCAACTAATGAAAAACTGTTTTTT
-,TRBV2,TRBJ2-3,-,CASGERAGRRPDTQYF,TGTGCCAGCGGTGAACGAGCAGGGAGGAGGCCAGATACGCAGTATTTT
many,TRBV7-2,TRBJ1-1,TRBD1,CASSLAPRTGGNEAFF,TGTGCCAGCAGCTTAGCCCCCAGGACAGGGGGTAATGAAGCTTTCTTT
-,TRBV18,TRBJ1-1,-,CASSPGSNTEAFF,TGTGCCAGCTCCCCGGGATCCAACACTGAAGCTTTCTTT
-,TRBV7-6,TRBJ1-3,TRBD1,CASSLDFYVGTDDSSGNTIYF,TGTGCCAGCAGCTTAGACTTTTATGTCGGGACAGATGACTCATCTGGAAACACCATATATTTT
once,TRBV11-2,TRBJ1-1,TRBD1,CASSRYRGEAFF,TGTGCCAGCAGCCGTTACAGGGGTGAAGCTTTCTTT
many,TRBV7-2,TRBJ1-1,-,CASSRTGTLNTEAFF,TGTGCCAGCAGCCGGACGGGCACATTAAACACTGAAGCTTTCTTT
-,TRBV12-3/TRBV12-4,TRBJ2-5,-,CASMGVETQYF,TGTGCCAGCATGGGAGTGGAGACCCAGTACTTC
many,TRBV7-8,TRBJ1-2,-,CASSLLRQNNYGYTF,TGTGCCAGCAGCTTACTTCGACAGAATAACTATGGCTACACCTTC
-,TRBV6-5,TRBJ2-7,TRBD2,CASSYLTSGPAYEQYF,TGTGCCAGCAGTTACTTGACTAGCGGGCCAGCCTACGAGCAGTACTTC
-,TRBV9,TRBJ1-2,-,CASTGLLYGYTF,TGTGCCAGCACGGGCCTACTCTATGGCTACACCTTC
few,TRBV12-3/TRBV12-4,TRBJ2-1,TRBD1,CASTKGQGGNEQFF,TGTGCCAGCACCAAGGGACAGGGGGGCAATGAGCAGTTCTTC
-,TRBV2,TRBJ2-3,TRBD1,CASIKQGIGTDTQYF,TGTGCCAGCATTAAACAGGGGATCGGCACAGATACGCAGTATTTT
many,TRBV7-2,TRBJ2-3,-,CASSLGWDWSTDTQYF,TGTGCCAGCAGCTTAGGCTGGGACTGGAGCACAGATACGCAGTATTTT
few,TRBV7-9,TRBJ1-2,-,CASSAWRGRGNYGYTF,TGTGCCAGCAGCGCCTGGCGGGGGAGGGGTAACTATGGCTACACCTTC
few,TRBV6-2/TRBV6-3,TRBJ1-1,-,CASETNSGWAFF,TGTGCCAGTGAAACAAATTCTGGCTGGGCTTTCTTT
-,TRBV19,TRBJ1-4,TRBD1,CASSIWDRGNEKLFF,TGTGCCAGTAGTATATGGGACAGGGGAAATGAAAAACTGTTTTTT
-,TRBV6-2/TRBV6-3,TRBJ2-7,-,CASSYLQRSYEQYF,TGTGCCAGCAGTTACTTGCAGAGATCCTACGAGCAGTACTTC
few,TRBV20-1,TRBJ1-1,-,CSARDRDRTEAFF,TGCAGTGCCCGTGACAGAGACAGGACTGAAGCTTTCTTT
few,TRBV4-1,TRBJ1-5,TRBD1,CASSQLRSDRYNQPQHF,TGCGCCAGCAGCCAACTCCGGTCGGACAGGTACAATCAGCCCCAGCATTTT
many,TRBV7-8,TRBJ2-5,TRBD1,CASTPGTVQETQYF,TGTGCCAGCACCCCCGGGACAGTCCAAGAGACCCAGTACTTC
-,TRBV29-1,TRBJ2-1,-,CSVAGSGSDQYNEQFF,TGCAGCGTCGCAGGGTCAGGTTCTGACCAATACAATGAGCAGTTCTTC
once,TRBV29-1,TRBJ2-1,TRBD2,CSVGQLAGAYNEQFF,TGCAGCGTTGGACAACTAGCGGGAGCCTACAATGAGCAGTTCTTC
-,TRBV5-1,TRBJ2-1,-,CASSPLEAIYNEQFF,TGCGCCAGCAGCCCCCTAGAGGCGATTTACAATGAGCAGTTCTTC
few,TRBV4-2,TRBJ1-5,TRBD1,CASSQLSGQGNQPQHF,TGTGCCAGCAGCCAACTATCAGGACAGGGGAATCAGCCCCAGCATTTT
-,TRBV6-8,TRBJ1-2,-,CASRERQVNYGYTF,TGTGCCAGCAGAGAGAGACAGGTTAACTATGGCTACACCTTC
few,TRBV12-3/TRBV12-4,TRBJ1-1,-,CASNLPTGNTEAFF,TGTGCCAGCAACCTCCCGACAGGGAACACTGAAGCTTTCTTT
few,TRBV11-2,TRBJ2-7,TRBD1,CASSDRGIGEQYF,TGTGCCAGCAGCGACAGGGGGATCGGCGAGCAGTACTTC
few,TRBV11-2,TRBJ2-1,-,CASSSGGGTLYNEQFF,TGTGCCAGCAGCTCCGGTGGAGGGACCTTATACAATGAGCAGTTCTTC
-,TRBV28,TRBJ1-6,-,CASSLLRAVGSPLHF,TGTGCCAGCAGTTTACTCCGGGCCGTAGGGTCACCCCTCCACTTT
-,TRBV6-2/TRBV6-3,TRBJ2-7,TRBD2,CASSYSPRGDYEQYF,TGTGCCAGCAGTTACTCGCCTCGGGGGGACTACGAGCAGTACTTC
few,TRBV7-2,TRBJ2-2,TRBD1,CASSLRTGSTGELFF,TGTGCCAGCAGCTTACGGACAGGTAGCACCGGGGAGCTGTTTTTT
many,TRBV7-8,TRBJ2-1,TRBD1,CASSTRQGLYNEQFF,TGTGCCAGCAGCACAAGACAGGGGCTTTACAATGAGCAGTTCTTC
few,TRBV7-6,TRBJ2-1,-,CASSLDTYGVNNEQFF,TGTGCCAGCAGCTTAGATACGTACGGGGTCAATAATGAGCAGTTCTTC
-,TRBV20-1,TRBJ2-2,TRBD1,CSARDRLRDRASGGELFF,TGCAGTGCTAGAGATCGTCTCCGGGACAGGGCTAGCGGCGGGGAGCTGTTTTTT
-,TRBV7-4,TRBJ1-1,-,CASSFFTGTVNTEAFF,TGTGCCAGCAGCTTTTTCACCGGGACTGTGAACACTGAAGCTTTCTTT
-,TRBV10-3,TRBJ2-5,-,CAISEAARDQETQYF,TGTGCCATCAGTGAGGCTGCGCGGGACCAAGAGACCCAGTACTTC
-,TRBV5-6,TRBJ1-1,-,CASSSTVEAFF,TGTGCCAGCAGCTCGACAGTGGAAGCTTTCTTT
-,TRBV11-3,TRBJ2-5,TRBD2,CASSLDLSSGSSQETQYF,TGTGCCAGCAGCTTAGATCTCTCTAGCGGGTCCTCCCAAGAGACCCAGTACTTC
few,TRBV6-2/TRBV6-3,TRBJ1-1,-,CASKSNWDTEAFF,TGTGCCAGCAAGTCTAATTGGGACACTGAAGCTTTCTTT
-,TRBV28,TRBJ2-3,-,CASSFSPLGDTQYF,TGTGCCAGCAGTTTTAGCCCCTTGGGAGATACGCAGTATTTT
-,TRBV12-3/TRBV12-4,TRBJ1-2,-,CASKPRDGRASRHGYTF,TGTGCCAGCAAACCTCGGGACGGGAGGGCTTCTCGTCATGGCTACACCTTC
-,TRBV4-1,TRBJ1-2,TRBD1,CASSQEGDRPYGYTF,TGCGCCAGCAGCCAAGAAGGGGACAGGCCCTATGGCTACACCTTC
-,TRBV9,TRBJ2-1,TRBD2,CASSIAGTSIYEQFF,TGTGCCAGCAGCATCGCCGGGACTAGTATTTATGAGCAGTTCTTC
-,TRBV14,TRBJ1-1,-,CASRSGTVAEAFF,TGTGCCAGCAGATCGGGGACCGTCGCTGAAGCTTTCTTT
-,TRBV12-3/TRBV12-4,TRBJ2-3,-,CASSTRSSTNTQYF,TGTGCCAGCAGCACCCGGTCTAGCACGAATACGCAGTATTTT